The 24 T cell receptor beta chains below come from one sample, sequenced in a study of CD8+ T cells in alopecia areata. Sequencing relied on a cDNA template that was reverse transcribed from extracted RNA. Assay used: immunoSEQ multiplex PCR; TCRdb lists only in-frame clones, some missing. This table has around 35,000 clones, around half appearing once. For five patients taking part in the biomarker study, CD4+ cells were further sorted into CD25+CD127- cells. Sequenced input: CD4+ Tregs sorted from blood. Receptors were obtained from a human donor with alopecia areata.

In its sample, this clone was seen a few times. The V gene is TRBV29-1, the J gene TRBJ2-7, with TRBD1 matching over 7 bases. The CDR3 is 13 residues long. V lost 7 bases to trimming and J lost 1 base; unmatched junction nucleotides: 7. Germline values: CDR1 SQVTM, CDR2 ANQGSEA. The CDR3 DNA sequence: TGCAGCGCCTCGGGACAGCGTTCCTACGAGCAGTACTTC. This encodes CSASGQRSYEQYF.

The chain combines TRBV28 with TRBJ2-7, with 8 nucleotides matching TRBD2. Trimming at V came to 4 bases and at J to 2 bases, leaving 7 bases not matched to a gene. The CDR3 runs 15 residues. In germline, CDR1 is MDHEN, CDR2 SYDVKM. The CDR3 DNA is TGTGCCAGCAGTTCCCCGCGGGGGGCGACCTACGAGCAGTACTTC. This gives the protein CASSSPRGATYEQYF.

V and J are TRBV4-3 and TRBJ1-2; TRBD1 might be the D (5 bases). Germline CDR1 is LGHNA and CDR2 is YSLEER. This CDR3 comprises 13 residues. V was pared by 1 base and J by 7 bases, with 10 bases between. CDR3 nucleotides: TGCGCCAGCAGCCAAGGGGGACTTCGTGGCTACACCTTC. This sequence encodes CASSQGGLRGYTF.

The CDR3 DNA reads as TGTGCCAGCAGTTCCTCTCGGATTATCAATGAGCAGTTCTTC. This gives the protein CASSSSRIINEQFF. The chain employs TRBV11-2 and TRBJ2-1, with no clear D. The CDR3 totals 14 residues. Germline CDR1 is SGHAT and CDR2 is FQNNGV. V was clipped by 6 bases and J by 6 bases, with 15 bases between them.

A note on this clone: This sample also contains other DNA sequences that code for the same CDR3. This chain uses TRBV5-6 with TRBJ2-1; 9 bases align to TRBD2. Germline V gene lookup returns CDR1 SGHDT and CDR2 YYEEEE. With V trimmed by 1 base and J by 7 bases, 6 bases remained unmatched. This CDR3 contains 15 residues. CDR3 residues: CASSLFSGSLNEQFF. CDR3 in DNA: TGTGCCAGCAGCTTGTTTAGCGGGAGCCTGAATGAGCAGTTCTTC.

The chain combines TRBV5-1 with TRBJ2-7; 9 bases are a match to TRBD1. The CDR3 extends over 15 amino acids. Germline loops: CDR1 SGHRS, CDR2 YFSETQ. V was pared by 0 bases and J by 5 bases, with 6 bases of the junction left unmatched. CDR3 DNA sequence: TGCGCCAGCAGCTTGGAGGGGACAGGGTCTAACGAGCAGTACTTC. This gives the protein CASSLEGTGSNEQYF. The whole variable domain, remainder taken from reference TRBV5-1 and TRBJ2-7, is KAGVTQTPRYLIKTRGQQVTLSCSPISGHRSVSWYQQTPGQGLQFLFEYFSETQRNKGNFPGRFSGRQFSNSRSEMNVSTLELGDSALYLCASSLEGTGSNEQYFGPGTRLTVT.

The V gene is TRBV4-2, the J gene TRBJ2-5; no reliable D call. Trimming took off 0 bases at V and 3 bases at J, with 11 bases between the two ends. Germline V CDR1 and CDR2: LGHNA, YNFKEQ. This CDR3 is built from 15 residues. This chain's CDR3 is CASSQDGLEKETQYF. For the CDR3, the DNA is TGTGCCAGCAGCCAAGATGGCCTGGAGAAAGAGACCCAGTACTTC.

The chain carries TRBV19 and TRBJ2-1; maybe TRBD2 (5 bases). This CDR3 has 15 amino acids. Germline CDR1 reads LNHDA; CDR2 reads SQIVND (reference sequence). Trimming removed 4 bases from V and 4 bases from J, with 14 bases in between. The CDR3 nucleotides read TGTGCCAGTAGTACCCGGACTTGGACTTACAATGAGCAGTTCTTC. Its protein product is CASSTRTWTYNEQFF.

This clone appeared a few times. This chain joins TRBV7-2 and TRBJ2-7, with TRBD2 identical over 7 bases. CDR1 is SGHTA and CDR2 is FQGNSA in the germline V gene. CDR3 length: 14 amino acids. J gave up 2 bases and V 1 base, and 2 bases lay outside the gene matches. CDR3 residues: CASSLERGTYEQYF. CDR3 bases: TGTGCCAGCAGCTTAGAGCGGGGAACCTACGAGCAGTACTTC.

J is TRBJ2-3 and V is TRBV28; 9 nucleotides line up with TRBD2. Germline loops: CDR1 MDHEN, CDR2 SYDVKM. This CDR3 comprises 15 residues. V lost 2 bases, J lost 4 bases, and 4 bases stayed unmatched. CDR3 nucleotide sequence: TGTGCCAGCAGTTTACTTAGCGGGAGCTCAGATACGCAGTATTTT. Protein: CASSLLSGSSDTQYF.

This clone occurred once. This chain uses TRBV28 with TRBJ1-2, with D unclear. The CDR3 spans 15 residues. Germline CDR1 and CDR2: MDHEN and SYDVKM. V dropped 1 base and J dropped 7 bases, with 16 bases sitting between them. CDR3 sequence reads: CASSLSNGQLSGYTF. DNA for the CDR3: TGTGCCAGCAGTTTATCAAACGGGCAGTTAAGTGGCTACACCTTC.

This clone was counted a few times. The chain recombines TRBV29-1 with TRBJ1-5; D perhaps matches TRBD1 (5 bases). The germline V gene has CDR1 SQVTM and CDR2 ANQGSEA. V gave up 4 bases and J gave up 3 bases, with 10 bases separating them. This CDR3 has 13 residues. The CDR3 reads CSVASDTNQPQHF. CDR3 nucleotide sequence: TGCAGCGTTGCATCGGACACCAATCAGCCCCAGCATTTT.

This sequence joins TRBV2 and TRBJ1-2, with 7 bases matching TRBD1. Unmatched junction bases numbered 6, after V lost 5 bases and J lost 6 bases. CDR1 SNHLY and CDR2 FYNNEI come from the germline V gene. The CDR3 is made up of 13 amino acids. CDR3 coding DNA: TGTGCCAGCAGTTCACAGGGGTGGGATGGCTACACCTTC. Encoded protein: CASSSQGWDGYTF.

This clone has a handful of counts. The genes are TRBV9 and TRBJ2-3; the D gene is possibly TRBD1 (5 bases). Germline V lookup: CDR1 SGDLS, CDR2 YYNGEE. This CDR3 region has 15 residues. V lost 4 bases and J 0 bases, leaving 12 bases between the germline ends. The CDR3 reads CASSLWGQSTDTQYF. The CDR3, as DNA: TGTGCCAGCAGCCTTTGGGGCCAGAGCACAGATACGCAGTATTTT.

This clone was counted only a few times. The chain recombines TRBV29-1 with TRBJ2-5; 8 nucleotides align to TRBD2. This CDR3 contains 14 residues. CDR1 SQVTM and CDR2 ANQGSEA come from the germline V gene. Unmatched junction bases numbered 12, after V lost 7 bases and J lost 5 bases. The CDR3 coding sequence is TGCAGCGCCTGTATCGGGAGGGCCGGGGAGACCCAGTACTTC. Its protein product is CSACIGRAGETQYF.

The V call is TRBV27, the J call TRBJ2-2; D is uncertain. Per germline, CDR1 MNHEY and CDR2 SMNVEV (reference sequence). The V gene lost 6 bases and the J gene lost 4 bases, with 12 bases spanning the gap. The CDR3 loop spans 14 amino acids. The chain's CDR3 is CASSARIFTGELFF. CDR3 DNA sequence: TGTGCCAGCAGCGCCCGGATCTTCACCGGGGAGCTGTTTTTT.

The chain has TRBV11-2 and TRBJ2-1; 12 positions match TRBD2. Losses at the gene ends were 2 bases for V and 9 bases for J; bases not matched to a gene: 8. This CDR3 contains 16 residues. Germline-derived CDR1 and CDR2 are SGHAT and FQNNGV. The chain's CDR3 is CASSLTPSGGAGEQFF. CDR3 coding DNA: TGTGCCAGCAGCTTAACGCCTAGCGGGGGGGCCGGTGAGCAGTTCTTC.

The chain couples TRBV6-6 to TRBJ1-1; D gene uncertain. In germline, CDR1 is MNHNY, CDR2 SVGAGI (reference sequence). The CDR3 totals 12 residues. Trimming cost V 7 bases and J 6 bases, with 12 bases left between them. This CDR3 is CASIHAGSEAFF. CDR3 DNA sequence: TGTGCCAGCATTCACGCGGGGTCTGAAGCTTTCTTT.

J is TRBJ2-2 and V is TRBV7-9; no definite D call. The CDR3 sequence is 14 residues long. The germline CDR1 and CDR2 sequences are SEHNR and FQNEAQ (reference sequence). Trimming left V 1 base short and J 4 bases short, with 7 bases between. CDR3 region: CASSLGWSTGELFF. CDR3 in DNA: TGTGCCAGCAGCTTAGGTTGGAGCACCGGGGAGCTGTTTTTT. The full variable domain, completed using reference TRBV7-9 and TRBJ2-2, is DTGVSQNPRHKITKRGQNVTFRCDPISEHNRLYWYRQTLGQGPEFLTYFQNEAQLEKSRLLSDRFSAERPKGSFSTLEIQRTEQGDSAMYLCASSLGWSTGELFFGEGSRLTVL.

CDR3: CASSLEFGYTF. CDR3 nucleotides: TGTGCCAGCAGCTTAGAGTTTGGCTACACCTTC. The chain uses TRBV7-9 and TRBJ1-2; D remains ambiguous. The CDR3 totals 11 residues. V was trimmed by 1 base and J by 7 bases, leaving 4 bases between them. Germline V gene sequence: CDR1 SEHNR, CDR2 FQNEAQ (reference sequence). Full variable domain (rest looked up from reference TRBV7-9 and TRBJ1-2): DTGVSQNPRHKITKRGQNVTFRCDPISEHNRLYWYRQTLGQGPEFLTYFQNEAQLEKSRLLSDRFSAERPKGSFSTLEIQRTEQGDSAMYLCASSLEFGYTFGSGTRLTVV.

This chain links TRBV19 with TRBJ1-4; a weak D match, TRBD1 (5 bases). CDR3 length: 14 residues. CDR1 and CDR2 (germline): LNHDA, SQIVND (reference sequence). Trimming removed 8 bases at V and 4 bases at J, with 14 bases between. In DNA, the CDR3 is TGTGCCAGTTGGCCGGGGCAGCTTAATGAAAAACTGTTTTTT. It yields the protein CASWPGQLNEKLFF.

This chain connects TRBV7-2 to TRBJ1-5, with D possibly TRBD1 on 6 matching bases. This CDR3 has 13 amino acids. The germline V gene has CDR1 SGHTA and CDR2 FQGNSA. Trimming cost V 4 bases and J 10 bases, with 14 bases left between them. This chain's CDR3 is CASSWGQGAPQHF. Written as DNA, the CDR3 is TGTGCCAGCAGCTGGGGGCAGGGCGCACCCCAGCATTTT.

This clone was detected a few times. The chain has TRBV5-1 and TRBJ2-3; 7 nucleotides match TRBD1. CDR1 and CDR2 from the germline V gene are SGHRS and YFSETQ. J lost 0 bases, V lost 4 bases, and 8 bases had no gene match. This CDR3 has 16 amino acids. The CDR3 region is CASSPDRRASTDTQYF. CDR3 in DNA: TGCGCCAGCAGCCCGGACAGGCGTGCTAGCACAGATACGCAGTATTTT.

This chain uses TRBV7-2 with TRBJ2-7; 7 nucleotides line up with TRBD2. CDR3 size: 15 residues. Per the germline V gene, CDR1 is SGHTA and CDR2 is FQGNSA. V was clipped by 7 bases and J by 3 bases; unmatched bases: 12. The CDR3 DNA follows: TGTGCCAGCACCTTTGGGTCTAGCGGCCTCTACGAGCAGTACTTC. Translated, it gives CASTFGSSGLYEQYF.